This T cell receptor (beta chain) was recovered during a study of CD8+ T cells in alopecia areata. For this clone: The antigen is unknown.

CD4+ cells of several patients were further sorted as CD25+CD127-. Broader study findings: Sequencing of scalp samples also captures resident alphabeta T cells of normal skin. Patients displayed less clarity in TCR sharing than mice, a finding possibly related to HLA.

Sequencing relied on a cDNA template that was reverse transcribed from extracted RNA. Data came from immunoSEQ multiplex PCR; TCRdb stores just in-frame clones and leaves some out. The sample lists about 37,000 clones, 45% to 70% occurring once. The CDR3 covers 14 residues. Germline lookup yields CDR1 GTSNPN and CDR2 SVGIG (reference sequence). Between the trimmed V and J ends, which lost 4 bases and 3 bases, there was a span of 16 bases. The sample consisted of CD4+ Tregs sorted from blood. This sequence joins TRBV30 and TRBJ2-7, with D perhaps matching TRBD1 or TRBD2 (5 bases each). The clonotype comes from a human donor with alopecia areata. CDR3 region: CAWKFGPGRYEQYF. The CDR3 nucleotides are TGTGCCTGGAAATTCGGGCCGGGGCGCTACGAGCAGTACTTC.